The sequence of this T cell receptor beta chain was determined in a study of T cells after yellow fever vaccination. In its sample, this clonotype was seen a few times. Each CDR3 protein is one row after TCRdb ran MiXCR on the 5' RACE reads. The sample contains roughly 500,000 distinct CDR3 sequences, 15% to 20% of which appear only once. The V gene's germline CDR1 is LGHNA and CDR2 YNFKEQ. The CDR3 is made up of 16 amino acids. V was clipped by 4 bases and J by 7 bases; unmatched bases: 13. This chain links TRBV4-2 with TRBJ2-1; TRBD2 aligns across 7 bases. The receptor's source is a man aged 25-40 years who received the YFV17D yellow fever vaccine. The specimen comprised PBMCs, sampled 15 days after the yellow fever booster vaccination. The CDR3 here is CASSLTRQRDWNEQFF. The CDR3 nucleotides read TGTGCCAGCAGCCTAACCCGCCAGCGGGATTGGAATGAGCAGTTCTTC.